This record looks at one T cell receptor beta chain sequence and its context. Antigen unknown. The PCR ran on 60 Vbeta and 13 Jbeta primers. The assay was immunoSEQ multiplex PCR, and TCRdb's table has in-frame clones only and misses some. The sample table sets out about 170,000 clones. The V gene lost 7 bases and the J gene lost 5 bases, with 11 bases spanning the gap. Per germline, CDR1 SNHLY and CDR2 FYNNEI. The CDR3 covers 13 residues. These data originate in a study of cytomegalovirus exposure and HLA in healthy donors. At the level of the study: Of all 400 or so donors who were genotyped, roughly 81% belonged to the Caucasian-associated ancestry cluster. Overall study findings and caveats: Per a prior analysis, the majority of TCR beta V segments were productive roughly 90% or roughly 30% of the time. Several of the most significant clusters appeared linked to common viral pathogens, based on a later analysis. Sequences of the TCR beta chain were said to predict the HLA-A and HLA-B alleles of most subjects accurately.

The V and J genes are TRBV2 and TRBJ2-2; perhaps TRBD2 as D (5 bases). Input material: PBMCs. The source is a woman younger than 35 in good health and CMV-seropositive. The CDR3 sequence is CASKKSGTGELFF. For the CDR3, the DNA is TGTGCCAGCAAGAAAAGCGGAACCGGGGAGCTGTTTTTT.